The text below deals with one T cell receptor beta chain. CDR3 regions were amplified by Arm-PCR using iRepertoire HTBI primers to build TCR beta libraries. TCRdb re-called the multiplex PCR reads through MiXCR, storing one row per CDR3 protein. The sample includes about 420,000 distinct CDR3 sequences, around 15% of them seen just once. The sample originates from a study of regulatory T cells in long-lasting Graves disease. Study as a whole: Newly diagnosed Graves' patients took antithyroid drugs under 3 months.

Time point specified: newly diagnosed GD, antithyroid drugs for less than 3 months. The TCR library used RNA extracted from PBMCs. V gave up 2 bases and J gave up 5 bases, with 12 bases separating them. The germline CDR1 and CDR2 sequences are SEHNR and FQNEAQ (reference sequence). This CDR3 is built from 14 residues. The same sample was also studied in work on T cells in Graves' hyperthyroidism and ophthalmopathy. This second report adds: The study used the HTBI primer set for a first-round RT-PCR of the TCR CDR3. Most expanded thyroid clonotypes above 0.001 recurred in blood.

The V and J genes are TRBV7-9 and TRBJ2-5; D not resolved. The material sequenced was peripheral blood mononuclear cells (PBMCs), taken at new diagnosis, from a patient treated with antithyroid drugs. The source is a woman in her late teens or twenties with Graves disease. The CDR3 DNA reads TGTGCCAGCAGCTTATCCCTTGGAAGCGAGACCCAGTACTTC. Translating it yields CASSLSLGSETQYF.